This TCR beta chain was captured in a study of CD8+ T cells in alopecia areata (dated by TCRdb to the late 2010s). Context from the whole study: Treated patients were enrolled in an open-label pilot trial of oral tofacitinib, 5 to 10 mg twice daily, for moderate-to-severe alopecia areata. Tofacitinib-treated patients had biopsies at baseline and at 4 and 24 weeks of treatment, with a later scalp biopsy in several patients. Scalp tissue and sorted CD4+ and CD8+ peripheral blood T cells from patchy and totalis/universalis alopecia areata patients and from healthy controls were covered by human TCRbeta sequencing. Patients received tofacitinib for 6 to 18 months and were then followed off drug for 6 months to check for delayed response and recurrence. The study used high-throughput TCRbeta sequencing to examine T cell clonal expansion in alopecia areata, in both the C3H/HeJ mouse model and human patients. immunoSEQ multiplex PCR using 35 Vbeta forward primers and 13 Jbeta reverse primers was used to amplify TCRbeta CDR3 regions. The RNA source kit depended on sample type: the PAXgene miRNA kit for fixed scalp, the miRNeasy kit for PBMCs, and the RNeasy kit for mouse skin. Clonality in the scalp was compared among normal scalp (n=4), patchy alopecia areata scalp (n=8), and alopecia totalis/universalis scalp (n=8). Broad study findings and their caveats: Compared with normal scalp, lesional scalp, particularly in alopecia totalis/universalis, had higher clonality and more expanded CD8+ clones, which suggests antigenic drive. Unlike mouse skin, where gammadelta T cells dominate, normal human skin contains resident alphabeta T cells that get sequenced too, which complicates analysis of the scalp TCR repertoire. Shared TCR sequences between patients were less evident than in mice, which may be partly attributable to HLA diversity in the patient population.

This clone turned up a few times. Its antigen is not yet known. Base qualities were left out, and no much larger clone turns up one base away. Different DNA sequences within this sample yield the same CDR3. The library was prepared using the immunoSEQ multiplex PCR assay. For TCR sequencing, RNA was extracted from every sample and reverse transcribed into cDNA to serve as template. SuperScript III was used to make first-strand cDNA, primed with a 2:1 mix of oligo-dT and random hexamers. A synthetic immune receptor repertoire was used to gauge amplification bias, and whatever bias remained was removed computationally. Per the authors' processing: Raw reads were preprocessed for error removal, and CDR3 was defined according to IMGT conventions as running from the conserved cysteine to phenylalanine. Clonality was computed as 1 minus the Shannon entropy, with the entropy normalized by log2 of the number of productive unique TCRs. CD4 or CD8 identity of scalp clones was inferred by cross-referencing scalp TCRbeta sequences with sorted blood CD4 and CD8 repertoires. In its TCRdb copy, this immuneACCESS table keeps in-frame sequences only and misses some clones. Where compared with another copy, unresolved V genes explain less than half of these, and the others have no known cause. V, J and clone size were drawn from that table, and D and trimming were deduced from the DNA. In all, the sample holds 150,000 to 200,000 clones, and 50% to 75% of those were seen once. The ten largest clones capture 14% to 15% of the sample.

The CDR3 holds 15 amino acids from the cysteine to the phenylalanine. The CDR3 DNA has 45 bases and is translated from base 1. CDR1 and CDR2 are read off the germline V gene as SGHRS and YFSETQ. V and J lose 6 bases and 1 base, and a span of 13 bases separates them. The time point label corresponds to: baseline before oral tofacitinib. Lesional scalp punch biopsies and peripheral blood were obtained from alopecia areata patients. After PBMCs were isolated by density centrifugation and stained for CD3, CD4 and CD8, a FACSAria was used to sort CD4+ and CD8+ T cells. The chain employs TRBV5-1 and TRBJ2-2, with the identity of the D gene unclear. The sample was CD4+ T cells sorted from blood, taken at week 0. This clonotype was obtained from a human donor with alopecia areata. The DNA sequence follows: TGCGCCAGCAAAGTAGCTGGTGAGAACACCGGGGAGCTGTTTTTT. It codes for CASKVAGENTGELFF.